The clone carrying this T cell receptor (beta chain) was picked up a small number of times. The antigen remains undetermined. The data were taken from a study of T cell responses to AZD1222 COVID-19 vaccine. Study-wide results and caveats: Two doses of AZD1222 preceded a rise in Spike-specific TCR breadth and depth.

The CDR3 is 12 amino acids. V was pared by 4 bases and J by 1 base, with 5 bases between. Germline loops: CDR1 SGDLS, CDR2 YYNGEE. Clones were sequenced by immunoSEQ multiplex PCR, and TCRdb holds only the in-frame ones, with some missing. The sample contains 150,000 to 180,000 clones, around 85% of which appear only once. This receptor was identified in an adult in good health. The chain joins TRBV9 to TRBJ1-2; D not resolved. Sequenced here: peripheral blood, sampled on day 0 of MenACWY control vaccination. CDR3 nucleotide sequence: TGTGCCAGCAGCCCCAGTAACTATGGCTACACCTTC. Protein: CASSPSNYGYTF. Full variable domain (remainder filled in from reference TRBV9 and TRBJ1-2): DSGVTQTPKHLITATGQRVTLRCSPRSGDLSVYWYQQSLDQGLQFLIQYYNGEERAKGNILERFSAQQFPDLHSELNLSSLELGDSALYFCASSPSNYGYTFGSGTRLTVV.